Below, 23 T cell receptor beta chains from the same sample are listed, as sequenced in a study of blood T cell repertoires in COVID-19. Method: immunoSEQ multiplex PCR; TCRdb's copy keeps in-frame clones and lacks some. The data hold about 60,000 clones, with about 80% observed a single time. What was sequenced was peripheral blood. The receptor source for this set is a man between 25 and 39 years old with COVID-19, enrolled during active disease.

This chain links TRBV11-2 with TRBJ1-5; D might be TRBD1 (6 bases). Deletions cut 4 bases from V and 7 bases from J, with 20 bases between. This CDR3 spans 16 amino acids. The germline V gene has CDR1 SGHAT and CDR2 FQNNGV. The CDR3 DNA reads TGTGCCAGCAGCTCCAGTACAGGGAGGGTAGACCAGCCCCAGCATTTT. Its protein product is CASSSSTGRVDQPQHF. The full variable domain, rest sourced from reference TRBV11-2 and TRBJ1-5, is EAGVAQSPRYKIIEKRQSVAFWCNPISGHATLYWYQQILGQGPKLLIQFQNNGVVDDSQLPKDRFSAERLKGVDSTLKIQPAKLEDSAVYLCASSSSTGRVDQPQHFGDGTRLSIL.

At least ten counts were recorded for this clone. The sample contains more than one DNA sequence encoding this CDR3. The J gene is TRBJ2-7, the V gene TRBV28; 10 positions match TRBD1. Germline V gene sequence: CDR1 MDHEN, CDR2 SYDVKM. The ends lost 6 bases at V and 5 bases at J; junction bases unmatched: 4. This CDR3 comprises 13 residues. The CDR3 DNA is TGTGCCAGCAGAAGGGACAGGGGACACGAGCAGTACTTC. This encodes CASRRDRGHEQYF.

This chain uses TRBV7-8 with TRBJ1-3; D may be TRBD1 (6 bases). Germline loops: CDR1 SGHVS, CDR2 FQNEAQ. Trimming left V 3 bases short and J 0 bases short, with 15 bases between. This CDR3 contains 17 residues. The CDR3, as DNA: TGTGCCAGCAGCTTTACACAGGGATCGCACTCTGGAAACACCATATATTTT. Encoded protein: CASSFTQGSHSGNTIYF.

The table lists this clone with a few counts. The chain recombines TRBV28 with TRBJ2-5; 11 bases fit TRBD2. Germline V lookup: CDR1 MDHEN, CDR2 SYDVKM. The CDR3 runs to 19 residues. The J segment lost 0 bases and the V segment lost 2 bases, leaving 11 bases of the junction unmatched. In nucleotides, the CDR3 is TGTGCCAGCAGTTTACGTCAGATCGGGACTAGCGGCAACCAAGAGACCCAGTACTTC. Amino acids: CASSLRQIGTSGNQETQYF.

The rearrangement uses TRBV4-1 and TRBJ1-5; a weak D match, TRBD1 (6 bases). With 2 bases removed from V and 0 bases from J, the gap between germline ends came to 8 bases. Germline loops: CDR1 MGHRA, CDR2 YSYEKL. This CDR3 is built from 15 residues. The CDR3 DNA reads TGCGCCAGCAGCCAAAGGACAGTTAGCAATCAGCCCCAGCATTTT. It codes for CASSQRTVSNQPQHF.

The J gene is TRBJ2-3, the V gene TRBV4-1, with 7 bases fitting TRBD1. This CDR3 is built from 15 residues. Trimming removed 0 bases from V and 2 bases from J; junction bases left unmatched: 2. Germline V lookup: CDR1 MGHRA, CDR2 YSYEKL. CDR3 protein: CASSQDQGDTDTQYF. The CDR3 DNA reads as TGCGCCAGCAGCCAAGATCAGGGGGACACAGATACGCAGTATTTT.

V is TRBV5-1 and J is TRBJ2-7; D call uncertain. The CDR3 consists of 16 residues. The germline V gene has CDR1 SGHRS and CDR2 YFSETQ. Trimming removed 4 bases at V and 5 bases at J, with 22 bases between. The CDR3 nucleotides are TGCGCCAGCAGCAGAACCACAAACAGCCGGTTAAACGAGCAGTACTTC. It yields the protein CASSRTTNSRLNEQYF.

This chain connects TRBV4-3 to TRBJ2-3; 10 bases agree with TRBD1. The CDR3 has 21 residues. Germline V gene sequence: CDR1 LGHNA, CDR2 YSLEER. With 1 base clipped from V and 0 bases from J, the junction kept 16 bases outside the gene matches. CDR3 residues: CASSQAKPGQGSISSTDTQYF. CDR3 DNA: TGCGCCAGCAGCCAAGCTAAGCCGGGACAGGGGTCAATCTCTAGCACAGATACGCAGTATTTT.

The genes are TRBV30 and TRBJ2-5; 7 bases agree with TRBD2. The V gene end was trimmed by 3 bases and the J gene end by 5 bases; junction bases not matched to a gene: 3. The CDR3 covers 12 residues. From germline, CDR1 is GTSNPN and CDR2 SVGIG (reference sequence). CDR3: CAWSGGYETQYF. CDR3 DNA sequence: TGTGCCTGGAGCGGGGGGTACGAGACCCAGTACTTC.

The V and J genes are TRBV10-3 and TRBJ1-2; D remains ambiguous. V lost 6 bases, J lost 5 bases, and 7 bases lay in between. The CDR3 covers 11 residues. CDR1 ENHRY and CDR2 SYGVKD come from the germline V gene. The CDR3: CAISQEYGYTF. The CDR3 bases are TGTGCCATCAGCCAAGAGTATGGCTACACCTTC.

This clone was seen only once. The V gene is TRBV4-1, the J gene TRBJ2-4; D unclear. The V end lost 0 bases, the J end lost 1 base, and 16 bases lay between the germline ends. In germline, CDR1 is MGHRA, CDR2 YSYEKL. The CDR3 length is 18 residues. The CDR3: CASSQDTRSAGAKNIQYF. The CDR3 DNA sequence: TGCGCCAGCAGCCAAGATACCCGATCTGCCGGGGCCAAAAACATTCAGTACTTC.

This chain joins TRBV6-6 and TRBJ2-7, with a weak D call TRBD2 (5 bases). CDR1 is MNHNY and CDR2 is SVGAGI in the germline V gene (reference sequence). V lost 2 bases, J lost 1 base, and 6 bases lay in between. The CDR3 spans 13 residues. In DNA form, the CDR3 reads TGTGCCAGCAGTTACGAGGGTTCCTACGAGCAGTACTTC. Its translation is CASSYEGSYEQYF.

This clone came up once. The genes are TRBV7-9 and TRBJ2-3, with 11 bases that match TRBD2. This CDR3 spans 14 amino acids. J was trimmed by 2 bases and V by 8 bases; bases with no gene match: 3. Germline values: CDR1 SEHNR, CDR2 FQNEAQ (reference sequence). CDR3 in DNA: TGTGCCAGCGGACTAGCGGGCTACACAGATACGCAGTATTTT. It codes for CASGLAGYTDTQYF.

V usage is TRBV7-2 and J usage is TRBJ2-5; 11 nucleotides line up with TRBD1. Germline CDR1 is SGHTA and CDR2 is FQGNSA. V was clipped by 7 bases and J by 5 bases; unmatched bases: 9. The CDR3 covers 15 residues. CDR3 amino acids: CASTGQGAFGETQYF. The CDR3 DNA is TGTGCCAGCACCGGACAGGGGGCTTTCGGGGAGACCCAGTACTTC.

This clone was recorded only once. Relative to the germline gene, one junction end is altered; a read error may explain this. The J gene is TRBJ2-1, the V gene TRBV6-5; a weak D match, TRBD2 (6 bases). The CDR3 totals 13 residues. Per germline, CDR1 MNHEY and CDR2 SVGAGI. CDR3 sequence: CASSYMGGTGFVF. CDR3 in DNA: TGTGCCAGCAGTTATATGGGCGGGACCGGTTTTGTCTTC.

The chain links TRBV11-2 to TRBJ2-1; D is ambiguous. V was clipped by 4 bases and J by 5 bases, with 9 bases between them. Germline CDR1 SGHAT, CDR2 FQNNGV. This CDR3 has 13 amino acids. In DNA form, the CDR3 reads TGTGCCAGCAGCTCCCCCCGGGACAATGAGCAGTTCTTC. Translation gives CASSSPRDNEQFF. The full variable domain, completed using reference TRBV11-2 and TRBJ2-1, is EAGVAQSPRYKIIEKRQSVAFWCNPISGHATLYWYQQILGQGPKLLIQFQNNGVVDDSQLPKDRFSAERLKGVDSTLKIQPAKLEDSAVYLCASSSPRDNEQFFGPGTRLTVL.

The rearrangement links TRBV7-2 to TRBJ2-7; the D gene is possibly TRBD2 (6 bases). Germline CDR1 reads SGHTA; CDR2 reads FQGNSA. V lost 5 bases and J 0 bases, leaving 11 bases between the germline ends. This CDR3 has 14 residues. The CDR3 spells CASSRPGDSYEQYF. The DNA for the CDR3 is TGTGCCAGCAGCCGTCCGGGAGACTCCTACGAGCAGTACTTC.

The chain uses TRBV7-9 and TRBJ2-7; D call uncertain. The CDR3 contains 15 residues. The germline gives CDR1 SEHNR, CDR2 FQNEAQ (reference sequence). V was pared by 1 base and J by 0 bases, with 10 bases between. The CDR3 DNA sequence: TGTGCCAGCAGCTTAGGAGTCCAACCCTCCTACGAGCAGTACTTC. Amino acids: CASSLGVQPSYEQYF.

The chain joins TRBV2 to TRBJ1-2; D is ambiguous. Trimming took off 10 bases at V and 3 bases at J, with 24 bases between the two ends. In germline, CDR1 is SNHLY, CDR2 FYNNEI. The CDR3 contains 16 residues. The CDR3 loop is CAINGREAPKDYGYTF. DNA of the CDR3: TGTGCCATCAACGGTCGGGAAGCTCCCAAAGACTATGGCTACACCTTC.

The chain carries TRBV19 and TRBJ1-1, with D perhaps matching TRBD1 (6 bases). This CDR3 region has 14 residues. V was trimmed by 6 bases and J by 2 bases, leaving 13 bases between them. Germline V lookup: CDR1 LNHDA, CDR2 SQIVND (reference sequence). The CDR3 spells CASRLLDSNTEAFF. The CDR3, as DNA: TGTGCCAGTAGGCTCTTGGACAGCAACACTGAAGCTTTCTTT.

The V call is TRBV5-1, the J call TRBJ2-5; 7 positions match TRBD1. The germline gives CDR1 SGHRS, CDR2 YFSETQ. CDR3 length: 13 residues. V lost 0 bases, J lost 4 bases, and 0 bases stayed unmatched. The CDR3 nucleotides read TGCGCCAGCAGCTTGGAGGGGGCAGAGACCCAGTACTTC. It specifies CASSLEGAETQYF.

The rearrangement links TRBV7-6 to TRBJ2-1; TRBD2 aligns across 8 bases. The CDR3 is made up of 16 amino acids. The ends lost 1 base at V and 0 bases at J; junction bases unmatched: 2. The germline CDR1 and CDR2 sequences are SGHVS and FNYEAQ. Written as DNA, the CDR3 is TGTGCCAGCAGCTTAGTGGCGGGGGGCTCCTACAATGAGCAGTTCTTC. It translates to CASSLVAGGSYNEQFF.

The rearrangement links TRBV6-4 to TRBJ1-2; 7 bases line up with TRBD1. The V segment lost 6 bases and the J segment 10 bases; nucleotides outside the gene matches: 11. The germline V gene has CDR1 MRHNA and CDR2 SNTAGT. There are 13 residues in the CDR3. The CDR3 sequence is CASRTDRVNVYTF. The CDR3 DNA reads TGTGCCAGCAGGACAGACAGGGTTAATGTCTACACCTTC.